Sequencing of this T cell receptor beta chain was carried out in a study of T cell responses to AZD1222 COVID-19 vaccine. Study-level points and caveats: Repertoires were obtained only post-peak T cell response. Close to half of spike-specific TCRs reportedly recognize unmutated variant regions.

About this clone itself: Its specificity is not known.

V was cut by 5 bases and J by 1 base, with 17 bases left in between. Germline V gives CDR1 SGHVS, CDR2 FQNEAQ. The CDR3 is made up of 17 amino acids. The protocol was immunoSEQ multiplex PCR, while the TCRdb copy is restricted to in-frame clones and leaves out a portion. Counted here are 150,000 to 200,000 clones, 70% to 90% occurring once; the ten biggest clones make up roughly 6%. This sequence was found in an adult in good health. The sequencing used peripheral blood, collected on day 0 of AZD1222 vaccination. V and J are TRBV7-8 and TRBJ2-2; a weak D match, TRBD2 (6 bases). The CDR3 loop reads CASSQVAGTQNTGELFF. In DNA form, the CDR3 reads TGTGCCAGCAGCCAGGTCGCGGGGACTCAGAACACCGGGGAGCTGTTTTTT.